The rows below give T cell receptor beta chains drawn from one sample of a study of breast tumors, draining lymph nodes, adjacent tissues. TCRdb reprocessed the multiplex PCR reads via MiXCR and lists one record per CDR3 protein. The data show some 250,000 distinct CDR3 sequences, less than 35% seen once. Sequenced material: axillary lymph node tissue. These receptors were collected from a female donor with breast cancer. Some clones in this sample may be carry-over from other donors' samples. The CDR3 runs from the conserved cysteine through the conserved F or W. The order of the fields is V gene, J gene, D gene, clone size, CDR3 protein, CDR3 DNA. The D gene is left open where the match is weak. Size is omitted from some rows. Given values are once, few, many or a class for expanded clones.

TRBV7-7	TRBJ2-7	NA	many	CASSLVLGYEQYF	TGTGCTAGCAGCTTAGTCTTAGGCTACGAGCAGTACTTC
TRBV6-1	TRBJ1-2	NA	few	CASSEAGVGSNYGYTF	TGTGCCAGCAGTGAAGCGGGTGTAGGGTCGAACTATGGCTACACCTTC
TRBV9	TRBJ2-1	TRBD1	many	CASRGQGENEQFF	TGTGCCAGCCGGGGACAGGGAGAAAATGAGCAGTTCTTC
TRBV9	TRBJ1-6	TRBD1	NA	CASSPRQGGSPLHF	TGTGCCAGCAGCCCAAGACAGGGCGGATCACCCCTCCACTTT
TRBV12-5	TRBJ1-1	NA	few	CASGFSSVMNTEAFF	TGTGCTAGTGGTTTCTCGTCCGTCATGAACACTGAAGCTTTCTTT
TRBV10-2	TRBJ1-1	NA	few	CASTGGNTEAFF	TGCGCCAGCACCGGGGGGAACACTGAAGCTTTCTTT
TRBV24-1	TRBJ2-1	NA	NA	CAICSATWPGQGRENEQFF	NA
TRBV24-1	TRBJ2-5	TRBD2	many	CATSAPGGYQETQYF	TGTGCCACCAGTGCCCCGGGGGGATACCAAGAGACCCAGTACTTC
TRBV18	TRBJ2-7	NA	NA	CASSPGRRGAFEQHF	TGTGCCAGCTCACCAGGAAGGAGGGGGGCGTTCGAGCAGCACTTC
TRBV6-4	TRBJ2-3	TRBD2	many	CASSQAGGSTDTQYF	TGTGCCAGCAGTCAGGCGGGGGGTTCCACAGATACGCAGTATTTT
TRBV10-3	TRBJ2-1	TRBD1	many	CAIRNDRARDNEQFF	TGTGCCATCAGGAATGACAGGGCGAGGGACAATGAGCAGTTCTTC
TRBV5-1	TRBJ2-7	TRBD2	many	CASSGGLAGGFSYEQYF	TGCGCCAGCAGCGGGGGACTAGCGGGAGGCTTCTCCTACGAGCAGTACTTC
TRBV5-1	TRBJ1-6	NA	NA	CASSLGAGLSNSPLHF	TGCGCCAGCAGCTTGGGTGCGGGTTTGTCTAATTCACCCCTCCACTTT
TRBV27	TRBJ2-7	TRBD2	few	CASSPPRASGSYEQYF	TGTGCCAGCAGTCCGCCCCGGGCTAGCGGATCCTACGAGCAGTACTTC
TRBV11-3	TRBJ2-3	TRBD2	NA	CASRRAGGPDTQYF	TGTGCCAGCAGGAGAGCGGGAGGCCCAGATACGCAGTATTTT
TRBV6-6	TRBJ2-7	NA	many	CASSYSGEARGSEQYF	TGTGCCAGCAGTTACTCGGGGGAGGCACGGGGTAGCGAGCAGTACTTC
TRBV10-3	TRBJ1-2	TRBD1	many	CAISDLTGAFGYTF	TGTGCCATCAGTGACCTGACAGGGGCTTTTGGCTACACCTTC
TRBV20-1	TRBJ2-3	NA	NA	CSASGHRAVDTQYF	TGCAGTGCTTCGGGACATCGGGCGGTGGATACGCAGTATTTT
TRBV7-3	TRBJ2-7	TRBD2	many	CASIILGLAGPYEQYF	TGTGCCAGCATCATCTTAGGACTAGCAGGACCCTACGAGCAGTACTTC
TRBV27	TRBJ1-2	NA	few	CASSLSAAMAYGYTF	TGTGCCAGCAGTTTATCGGCCGCGATGGCCTATGGCTACACCTTC
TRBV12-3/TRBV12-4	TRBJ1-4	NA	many	CASSSGGRANEKLFF	TGTGCCAGCAGTTCGGGGGGGAGAGCTAATGAAAAACTGTTTTTT
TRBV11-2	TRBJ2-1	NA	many	CASSQDPRFNEQFF	TGTGCCAGCAGCCAAGACCCCCGATTCAATGAGCAGTTCTTC
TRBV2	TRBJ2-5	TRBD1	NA	CASMVAGGQETQYF	TGTGCCAGCATGGTAGCAGGGGGCCAAGAGACCCAGTACTTC
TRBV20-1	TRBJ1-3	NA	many	CSASAEGPGNTIYF	TGCAGTGCTAGCGCGGAGGGGCCAGGAAACACCATATATTTT
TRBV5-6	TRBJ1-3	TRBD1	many	CASSSTGSGNTIYF	TGTGCCAGCAGCTCGACAGGGTCTGGAAACACCATATATTTT
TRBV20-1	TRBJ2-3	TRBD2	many	CSAPLAGGLVGTDTQYF	TGCAGTGCTCCTCTAGCGGGTGGTCTTGTCGGCACAGATACGCAGTATTTT
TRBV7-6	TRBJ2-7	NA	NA	CASSFYICSASGTGEVEQYF	NA
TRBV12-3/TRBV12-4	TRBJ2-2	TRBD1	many	CASMPDRFGITGELFF	TGTGCCAGCATGCCGGACAGGTTCGGGATCACCGGGGAGCTGTTTTTT
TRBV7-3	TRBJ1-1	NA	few	CASSTQGAGTEAFF	TGTGCCAGCAGTACACAGGGTGCCGGCACTGAAGCTTTCTTT
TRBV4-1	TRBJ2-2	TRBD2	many	CASSQGLAKNGELFF	TGCGCCAGCAGCCAAGGACTAGCGAAGAACGGGGAGCTGTTTTTT
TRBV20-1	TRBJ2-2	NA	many	CSARAGTKNTGELFF	TGCAGTGCTAGAGCCGGGACAAAAAACACCGGGGAGCTGTTTTTT
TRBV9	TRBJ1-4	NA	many	CASSVEGQRGEKLFF	TGTGCCAGCAGCGTAGAAGGACAGAGGGGTGAAAAACTGTTTTTT
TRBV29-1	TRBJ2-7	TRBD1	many	CSVVGDRGHEQYF	TGCAGCGTTGTTGGGGACAGGGGGCACGAGCAGTACTTC
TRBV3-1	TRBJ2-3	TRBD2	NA	CASSQGPSGGISDTQYF	TGTGCCAGCAGCCAAGGGCCTAGCGGGGGGATCTCAGATACGCAGTATTTT
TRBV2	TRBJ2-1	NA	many	CASIAGTTGKKSYNEQFF	TGTGCCAGCATAGCGGGCACCACAGGGAAAAAGTCCTACAATGAGCAGTTCTTC
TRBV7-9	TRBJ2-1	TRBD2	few	CASRLILSGTSGSSYNEQFF	TGTGCCAGCAGATTGATCCTATCCGGGACTAGCGGGAGCTCCTACAATGAGCAGTTCTTC
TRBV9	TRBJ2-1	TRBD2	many	CASSVAGTMNEQFF	TGTGCCAGCAGCGTAGCTGGGACTATGAATGAGCAGTTCTTC
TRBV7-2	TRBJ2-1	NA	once	CASSLAGKSSYNEQLF	TGTGCCAGCAGCTTAGCGGGGAAGAGCTCCTACAATGAGCAGCTCTTC
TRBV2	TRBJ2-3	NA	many	CASRPISGRDTQYF	TGTGCCAGCAGGCCCATCTCTGGACGGGATACGCAGTATTTT
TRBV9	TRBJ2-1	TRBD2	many	CASSALPGGAVNEQFF	TGTGCCAGCAGCGCTCTTCCGGGGGGGGCGGTCAATGAGCAGTTCTTC
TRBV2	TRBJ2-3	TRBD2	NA	CASRLTSRGTDTQYF	TGTGCCAGCAGGCTGACTAGCAGGGGCACAGATACGCAGTATTTT